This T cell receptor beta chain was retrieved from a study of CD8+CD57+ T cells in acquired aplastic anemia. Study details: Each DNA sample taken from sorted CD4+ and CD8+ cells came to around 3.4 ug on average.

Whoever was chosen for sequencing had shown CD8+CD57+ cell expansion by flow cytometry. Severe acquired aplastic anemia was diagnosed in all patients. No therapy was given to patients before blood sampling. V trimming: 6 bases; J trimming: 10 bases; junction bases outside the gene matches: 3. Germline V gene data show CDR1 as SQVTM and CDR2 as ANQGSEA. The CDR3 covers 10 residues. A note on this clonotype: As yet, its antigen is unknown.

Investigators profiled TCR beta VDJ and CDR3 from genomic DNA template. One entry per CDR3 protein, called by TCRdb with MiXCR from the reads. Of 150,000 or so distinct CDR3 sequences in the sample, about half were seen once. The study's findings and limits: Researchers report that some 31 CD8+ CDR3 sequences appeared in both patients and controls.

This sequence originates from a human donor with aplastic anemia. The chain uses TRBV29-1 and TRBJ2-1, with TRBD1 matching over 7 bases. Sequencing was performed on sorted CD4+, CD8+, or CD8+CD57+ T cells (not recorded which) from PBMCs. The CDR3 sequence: CSVLDREQFF. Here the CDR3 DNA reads TGCAGCGTCCTGGACAGGGAGCAGTTCTTC.